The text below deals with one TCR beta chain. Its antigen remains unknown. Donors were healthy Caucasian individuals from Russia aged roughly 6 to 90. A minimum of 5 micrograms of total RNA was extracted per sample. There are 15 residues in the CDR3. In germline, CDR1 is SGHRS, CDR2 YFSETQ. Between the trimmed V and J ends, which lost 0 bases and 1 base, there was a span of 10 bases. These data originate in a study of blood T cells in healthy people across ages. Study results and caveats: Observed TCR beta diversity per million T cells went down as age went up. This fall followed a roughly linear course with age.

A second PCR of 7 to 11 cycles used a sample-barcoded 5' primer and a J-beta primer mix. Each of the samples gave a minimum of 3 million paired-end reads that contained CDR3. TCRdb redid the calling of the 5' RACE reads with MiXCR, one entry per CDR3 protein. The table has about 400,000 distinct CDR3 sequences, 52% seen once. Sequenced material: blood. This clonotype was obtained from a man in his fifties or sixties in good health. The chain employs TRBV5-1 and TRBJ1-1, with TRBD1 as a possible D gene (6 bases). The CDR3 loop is CASSLAGGPNTEAFF. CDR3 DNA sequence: TGCGCCAGCAGCTTGGCGGGGGGGCCGAACACTGAAGCTTTCTTT.